This TCR beta chain is from a study of blood T cell repertoires in COVID-19. As for the study in general: COVID-19 samples collected from the United States, Italy and Spain covered acute and convalescent phases. PBMCs, B-cell-depleted T cells, or T cells provided the cDNA or gDNA that made up the material.

Original data processing: Reference gene primer amplification gave nucleated cell count estimates. Sequencing was performed with immunoSEQ multiplex PCR; in TCRdb, only in-frame clones are kept and a portion is missing. V, J and clone size reflect that table, while D and trimming were determined from the DNA. In the table there are about 200,000 clones, about 82% of which are singletons. Trimming pared 4 bases from V and 5 bases from J, leaving 8 bases between. Germline CDR1 reads LNHDA; CDR2 reads SQIVND (reference sequence). This CDR3 spans 13 amino acids. Input material: PBMCs or T cells enriched from blood (not recorded which). The clonotype comes from a man between 35 and 55 years old with acute COVID-19. The chain uses TRBV19 and TRBJ2-2, with D possibly matching TRBD1 (6 bases). CDR3 region: CASSTRGTGELFF. The DNA for the CDR3 is TGTGCCAGTAGTACCAGGGGTACCGGGGAGCTGTTTTTT.